This TCR beta chain came from a study of vaccination and CD4 T cells after COVID-19. About the study: Convalescent donors totaled six males and four females, including two who were Hispanic. Study-level results: The study sampled relatively few convalescent patients and omitted early post-infection timepoints.

In this sample, this clonotype turned up a few times. Its antigen is not identified. Scientists ran DNA taken from cultured CD4+ T cells through the Oncomine TCR Beta short-read assay for sequencing. MiXCR, applied by TCRdb to the PCR reads, yields one record per CDR3 protein. The data show 8,000 or so distinct CDR3 sequences, just under 55% seen once. Treatment specified: roughly 10-day PBMC culture with coronavirus spike peptide pools or control peptides (ViraFEST assay). Germline CDR1 is SNHLY and CDR2 is FYNNEI. This CDR3 has 17 residues. Trimming took 6 bases from V and 7 from J; bases not matched to a gene: 18.

The V gene is TRBV2, the J gene TRBJ1-1; TRBD1 agrees at 9 bases. This clonotype was obtained from a human donor who had recovered from COVID-19. Sequencing input: CD4+ T cells from blood, cultured in vitro. CDR3 region: CASSYKRDRVGGGEAFF. CDR3 DNA: TGTGCCAGCAGCTACAAAAGGGACAGGGTAGGCGGCGGTGAAGCTTTCTTT.